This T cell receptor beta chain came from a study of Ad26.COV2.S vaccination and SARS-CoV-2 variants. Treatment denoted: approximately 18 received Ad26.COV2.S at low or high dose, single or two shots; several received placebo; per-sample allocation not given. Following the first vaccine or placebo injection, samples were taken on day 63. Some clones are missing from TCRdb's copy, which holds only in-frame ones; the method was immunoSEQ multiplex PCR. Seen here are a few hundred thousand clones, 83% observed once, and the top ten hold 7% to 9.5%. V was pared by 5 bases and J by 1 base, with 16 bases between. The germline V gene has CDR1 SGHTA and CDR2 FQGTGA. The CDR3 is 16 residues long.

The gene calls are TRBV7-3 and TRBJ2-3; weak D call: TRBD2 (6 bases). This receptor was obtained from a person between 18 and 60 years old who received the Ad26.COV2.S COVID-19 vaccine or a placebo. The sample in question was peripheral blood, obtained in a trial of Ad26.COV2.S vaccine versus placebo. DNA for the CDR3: TGTGCCAGCAGCCCCGGACTAATCCCTCGCACAGATACGCAGTATTTT. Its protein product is CASSPGLIPRTDTQYF.